A single sample gave rise to the 11 T cell receptor beta chains below, sequenced in a study of blood T cells in healthy people across ages (dated by TCRdb to the mid-2010s). The method was 5' RACE. The data were produced on an Illumina HiSeq 2500. A second PCR of about 6 to 11 cycles was performed with a sample-barcoded 5' primer and a J-beta primer mix. TCRdb ran its own pipeline on the public reads, namely fastp trimming at Q25 and MiXCR clone calling, and kept in-frame beta chains. Every distinct CDR3 protein forms one entry, paired with its most common genes and DNA. The sample profile shows about 730,000 distinct CDR3 sequences; roughly 45% of them were found once. The ten largest clones take up 20% of the sample. Source material: blood. These receptors all come from a woman aged 55-75 years in good health.

The J gene is TRBJ1-2, the V gene TRBV29-1; D may be TRBD1 (5 bases). Per the germline V gene, CDR1 is SQVTM and CDR2 is ANQGSEA. Trimming took off 3 bases at V and 8 bases at J, with 16 bases between the two ends. The CDR3 runs 13 residues. This CDR3 is CSVDRVRGGGYTF. CDR3 nucleotide sequence: TGCAGCGTTGATCGAGTGAGGGGTGGAGGCTACACCTTC.

A single count supports this clonotype. The chain employs TRBV20-1 and TRBJ2-2, with D tentatively TRBD2 (6 bases). CDR1 DFQATT and CDR2 SNEGSKA come from the germline V gene (reference sequence). There are 15 residues in the CDR3. V gave up 1 base and J gave up 7 bases, with 16 bases separating them. In DNA form, the CDR3 reads TGCAGTGCTAGAGTGGCGGGGAGGACGAACGGGGAGCTGTTTTTT. Translating it yields CSARVAGRTNGELFF.

V and J are TRBV6-5 and TRBJ2-7; 9 bases line up with TRBD2. The CDR3 contains 17 residues. With 1 base clipped from V and 2 bases from J, the junction kept 9 bases outside the gene matches. CDR1 is MNHEY and CDR2 is SVGAGI in the germline V gene. In nucleotides, the CDR3 is TGTGCCAGCAGTTACTACCATGGGACTAGCTTGCCCTACGAGCAGTACTTC. As protein: CASSYYHGTSLPYEQYF.

The gene calls are TRBV5-5 and TRBJ1-5; 7 bases match TRBD1. Unmatched junction bases numbered 6, after V lost 1 base and J lost 5 bases. From germline, CDR1 is SGHKS and CDR2 YYEKEE (reference sequence). There are 15 residues in the CDR3. The CDR3 is CASSLTGERDQPQHF. CDR3 DNA sequence: TGTGCCAGCAGCTTGACAGGGGAGAGGGATCAGCCCCAGCATTTT.

The chain combines TRBV6-6 with TRBJ1-3; D ambiguous. V dropped 1 base and J dropped 0 bases, with 13 bases sitting between them. The germline V gene has CDR1 MNHNY and CDR2 SVGAGI (reference sequence). This CDR3 has 17 residues. The DNA for the CDR3 is TGTGCCAGCAGTTACTTACGGGCAGCAACCTCTGGAAACACCATATATTTT. It is translated as CASSYLRAATSGNTIYF.

In its sample, this clonotype was seen a few times. The rearrangement uses TRBV9 and TRBJ2-7; 8 bases are shared with TRBD1. The CDR3 loop spans 15 amino acids. After removal of 4 bases from V and 3 bases from J, the junction contained 9 bases not matched to a gene. Germline lookup yields CDR1 SGDLS and CDR2 YYNGEE. The DNA for the CDR3 is TGTGCCAGCAGCCAAGGACAGGGAACGAGCTACGAGCAGTACTTC. It translates to CASSQGQGTSYEQYF.

This chain links TRBV6-6 with TRBJ2-7; D gene uncertain. CDR1 and CDR2 (germline): MNHNY, SVGAGI (reference sequence). The CDR3 loop spans 13 amino acids. Trimming took 0 bases from V and 3 from J, leaving 6 bases between them. The CDR3 sequence is CASSYSLGYEQYF. Here the CDR3 DNA reads TGTGCCAGCAGTTACTCCCTGGGCTACGAGCAGTACTTC.

On this clonotype: This sequence may be a read error, since a much larger clone differs from it by one base. V usage is TRBV29-1 and J usage is TRBJ2-1, with unresolved D. Germline V gene sequence: CDR1 SQVTM, CDR2 ANQGSEA. Trimming shortened V by 7 bases and J by 5 bases, and 12 bases separated the two germline ends. The CDR3 contains 12 residues. The CDR3: CSAGRQDNEQFF. In DNA, the CDR3 is TGCAGCGCTGGCCGGCAGGACAATGAGCAGTTCTTC.

V usage is TRBV15 and J usage is TRBJ1-5; D perhaps matches TRBD1 (6 bases). The CDR3 is 14 residues long. Trimming took 1 base from V and 2 from J, leaving 6 bases between them. Per the germline V gene, CDR1 is LNHNV and CDR2 is YYDKDF (reference sequence). CDR3 sequence: CATSRAGGNQPQHF. CDR3 in DNA: TGTGCCACCAGCAGAGCAGGGGGCAATCAGCCCCAGCATTTT. Variable domain in full (rest from reference TRBV15 and TRBJ1-5): DAMVIQNPRYQVTQFGKPVTLSCSQTLNHNVMYWYQQKSSQAPKLLFHYYDKDFNNEADTPDNFQSRRPNTSFCFLDIRSPGLGDTAMYLCATSRAGGNQPQHFGDGTRLSIL.

The chain employs TRBV3-1 and TRBJ2-7, with 10 positions matching TRBD2. The junction had 9 bases not matched to a gene; V was cut back by 1 base and J by 6 bases. This CDR3 contains 16 residues. Per the germline V gene, CDR1 is LGHDT and CDR2 is YNNKEL (reference sequence). CDR3 residues: CASSQGAERGGVEQYF. CDR3 sequence (DNA): TGTGCCAGCAGCCAAGGCGCAGAGCGGGGGGGCGTCGAGCAGTACTTC.

This clonotype has just a few counts. The rearrangement uses TRBV10-3 and TRBJ1-2; D is ambiguous. Germline V lookup: CDR1 ENHRY, CDR2 SYGVKD. With 0 bases removed from V and 6 bases from J, the gap between germline ends came to 11 bases. The CDR3 consists of 14 residues. This CDR3 is CAISESRGIDGYTF. In DNA, the CDR3 is TGTGCCATCAGTGAGTCTCGGGGTATCGATGGCTACACCTTC.